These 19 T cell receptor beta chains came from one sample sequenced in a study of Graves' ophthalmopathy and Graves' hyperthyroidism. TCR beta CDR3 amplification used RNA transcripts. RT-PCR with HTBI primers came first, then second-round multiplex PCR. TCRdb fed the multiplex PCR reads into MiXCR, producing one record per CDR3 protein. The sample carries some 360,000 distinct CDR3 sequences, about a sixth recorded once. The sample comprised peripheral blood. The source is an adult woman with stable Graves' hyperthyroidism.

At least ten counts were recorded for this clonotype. CDR3 sequence reads: CASSFSPSGSTETQYF. For the CDR3, the DNA is TGTGCCAGCAGTTTTTCGCCTAGCGGGAGTACAGAGACCCAGTACTTC. The V and J genes are TRBV12-3 or TRBV12-4 and TRBJ2-5, with TRBD2 matching 10 bases. The CDR3 has 16 residues. The J segment lost 4 bases and the V segment lost 3 bases, leaving 8 bases of the junction unmatched.

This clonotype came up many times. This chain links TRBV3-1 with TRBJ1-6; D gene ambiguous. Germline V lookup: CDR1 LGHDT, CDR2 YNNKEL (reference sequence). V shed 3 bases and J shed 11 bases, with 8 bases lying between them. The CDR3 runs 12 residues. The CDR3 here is CASSQQKAPLHF. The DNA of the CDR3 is TGTGCCAGCAGCCAGCAGAAAGCACCCCTCCACTTT.

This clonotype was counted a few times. CDR3 amino acids: CASSPPSSIREQYF. CDR3 nucleotides: TGTGCCAGCAGCCCCCCCTCCTCGATACGCGAGCAGTACTTC. The V gene is TRBV6-1, the J gene TRBJ2-7, with D uncertain. In germline, CDR1 is MNHNS, CDR2 SASEGT. The ends were cut back, 6 bases at V and 6 bases at J, with 18 bases in the middle. The length of the CDR3 is 14 residues.

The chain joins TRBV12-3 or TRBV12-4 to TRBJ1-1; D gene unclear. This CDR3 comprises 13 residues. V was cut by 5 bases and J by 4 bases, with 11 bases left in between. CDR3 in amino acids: CASSTWTGTEAFF. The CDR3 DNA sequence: TGTGCCAGCAGTACCTGGACGGGCACTGAAGCTTTCTTT.

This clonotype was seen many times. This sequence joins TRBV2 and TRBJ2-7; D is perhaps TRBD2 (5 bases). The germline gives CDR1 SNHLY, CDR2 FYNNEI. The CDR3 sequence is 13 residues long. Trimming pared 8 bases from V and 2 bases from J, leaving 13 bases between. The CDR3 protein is CASGEYRAYEQYF. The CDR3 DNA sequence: TGTGCCAGCGGGGAGTACCGCGCCTACGAGCAGTACTTC. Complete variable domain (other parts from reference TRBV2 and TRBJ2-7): EPEVTQTPSHQVTQMGQEVILRCVPISNHLYFYWYRQILGQKVEFLVSFYNNEISEKSEIFDDQFSVERPDGSNFTLKIRSTKLEDSAMYFCASGEYRAYEQYFGPGTRLTVT.

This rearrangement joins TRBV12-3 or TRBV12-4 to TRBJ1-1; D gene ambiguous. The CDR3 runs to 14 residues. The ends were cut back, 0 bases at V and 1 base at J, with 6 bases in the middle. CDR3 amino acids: CASSLAPSNTEAFF. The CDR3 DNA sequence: TGTGCCAGCAGTTTAGCTCCGTCGAACACTGAAGCTTTCTTT.

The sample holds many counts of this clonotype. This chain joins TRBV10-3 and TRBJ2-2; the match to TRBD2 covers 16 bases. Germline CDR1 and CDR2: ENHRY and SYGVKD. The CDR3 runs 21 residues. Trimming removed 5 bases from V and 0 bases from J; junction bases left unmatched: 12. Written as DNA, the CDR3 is TGTGCCATCAGTAAACAACGGGGGACTAGCGGGAGGGGGGCGAACACCGGGGAGCTGTTTTTT. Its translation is CAISKQRGTSGRGANTGELFF.

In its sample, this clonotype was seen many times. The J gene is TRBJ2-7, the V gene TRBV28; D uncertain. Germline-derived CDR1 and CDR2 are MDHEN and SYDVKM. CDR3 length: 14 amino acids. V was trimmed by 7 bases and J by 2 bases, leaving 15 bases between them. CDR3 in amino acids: CASKQTGATYEQYF. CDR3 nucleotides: TGTGCCAGCAAACAAACGGGTGCAACCTACGAGCAGTACTTC.

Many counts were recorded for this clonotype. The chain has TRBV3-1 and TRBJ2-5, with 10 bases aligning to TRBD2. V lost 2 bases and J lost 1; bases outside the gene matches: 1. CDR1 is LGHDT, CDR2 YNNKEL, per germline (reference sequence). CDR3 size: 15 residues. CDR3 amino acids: CASSQRLAGQETQYF. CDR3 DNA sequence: TGTGCCAGCAGCCAACGACTAGCGGGCCAAGAGACCCAGTACTTC.

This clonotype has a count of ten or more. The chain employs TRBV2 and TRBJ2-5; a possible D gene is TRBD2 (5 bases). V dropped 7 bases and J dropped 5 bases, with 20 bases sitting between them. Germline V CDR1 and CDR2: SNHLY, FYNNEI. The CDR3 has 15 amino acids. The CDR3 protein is CASTVRPFGVETQYF. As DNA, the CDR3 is TGTGCCAGCACCGTTCGACCGTTCGGGGTGGAGACCCAGTACTTC.

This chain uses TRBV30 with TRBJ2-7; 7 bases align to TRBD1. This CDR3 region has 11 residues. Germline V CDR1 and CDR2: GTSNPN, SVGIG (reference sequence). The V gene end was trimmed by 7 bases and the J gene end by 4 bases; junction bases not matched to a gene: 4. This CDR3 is CAFDREYEQYF. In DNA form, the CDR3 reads TGTGCCTTTGACAGGGAGTACGAGCAGTACTTC.

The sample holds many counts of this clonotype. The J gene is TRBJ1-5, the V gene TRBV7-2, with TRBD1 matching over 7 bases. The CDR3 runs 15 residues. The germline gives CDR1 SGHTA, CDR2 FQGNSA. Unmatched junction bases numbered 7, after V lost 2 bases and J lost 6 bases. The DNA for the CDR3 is TGTGCCAGCAGCTTAACAGGGGCGCCCGGTCAGCCCCAGCATTTT. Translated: CASSLTGAPGQPQHF.

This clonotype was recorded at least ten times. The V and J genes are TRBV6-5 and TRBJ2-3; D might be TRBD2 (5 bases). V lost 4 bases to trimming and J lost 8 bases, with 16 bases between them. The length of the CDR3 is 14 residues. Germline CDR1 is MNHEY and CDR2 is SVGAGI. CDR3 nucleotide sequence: TGTGCCAGCAGTTCGGACCCGGGGTTTGGTACGCAGTATTTT. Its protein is CASSSDPGFGTQYF.

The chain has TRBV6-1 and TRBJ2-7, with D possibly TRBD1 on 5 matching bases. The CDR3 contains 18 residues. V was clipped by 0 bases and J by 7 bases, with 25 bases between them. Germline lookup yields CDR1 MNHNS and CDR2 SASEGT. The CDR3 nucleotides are TGTGCCAGCAGTGAAGCGAGCGTGGGAAGGGGCGTAGCTAGGGAGCAGTACTTC. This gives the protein CASSEASVGRGVAREQYF.

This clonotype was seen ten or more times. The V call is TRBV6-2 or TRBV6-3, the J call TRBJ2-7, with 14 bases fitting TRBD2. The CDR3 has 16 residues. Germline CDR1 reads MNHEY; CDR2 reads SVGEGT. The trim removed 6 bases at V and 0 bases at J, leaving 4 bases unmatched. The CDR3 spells CASRGTSGRSSYEQYF. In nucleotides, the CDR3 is TGTGCCAGCAGGGGGACTAGCGGGAGATCCTCCTACGAGCAGTACTTC.

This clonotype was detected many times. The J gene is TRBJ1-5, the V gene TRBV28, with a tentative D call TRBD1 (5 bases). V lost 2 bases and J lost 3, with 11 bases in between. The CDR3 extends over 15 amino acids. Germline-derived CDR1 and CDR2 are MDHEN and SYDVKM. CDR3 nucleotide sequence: TGTGCCAGCAGTTTAGGGGGGAACGTCAATCAGCCCCAGCATTTT. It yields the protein CASSLGGNVNQPQHF.

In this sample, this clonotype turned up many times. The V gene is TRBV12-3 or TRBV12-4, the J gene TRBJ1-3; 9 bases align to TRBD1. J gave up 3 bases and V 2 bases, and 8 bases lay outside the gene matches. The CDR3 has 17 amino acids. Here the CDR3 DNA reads TGTGCCAGCAGTTTATTGCCCGGGACAGGGTTTGGAAACACCATATATTTT. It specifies CASSLLPGTGFGNTIYF.

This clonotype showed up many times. The chain's CDR3 is CSVAGTSGSSGGELFF. In DNA form, the CDR3 reads TGCAGCGTCGCCGGGACTAGCGGGAGTTCTGGCGGGGAGCTGTTTTTT. This chain links TRBV29-1 with TRBJ2-2; 14 bases match TRBD2. Trimming at V came to 6 bases and at J to 7 bases, leaving 10 bases not matched to a gene. CDR1 and CDR2 from the germline V gene are SQVTM and ANQGSEA. The CDR3 runs to 16 residues.

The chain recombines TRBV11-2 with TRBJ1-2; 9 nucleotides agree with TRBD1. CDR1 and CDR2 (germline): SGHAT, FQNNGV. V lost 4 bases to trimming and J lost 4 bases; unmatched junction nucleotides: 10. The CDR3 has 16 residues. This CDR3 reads CASSSNRDRDGYGYTF. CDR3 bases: TGTGCCAGCAGCTCTAACCGGGACAGGGATGGCTATGGCTACACCTTC.